What follows is one T cell receptor (beta chain) and its context. The antigen is unknown. CDR1 and CDR2 (germline): SGHTA, FQGNSA. CDR3 length equals 15 residues. V was cut by 1 base and J by 2 bases, with 6 bases left in between. These data come from a study of T cell responses to AZD1222 COVID-19 vaccine. Data came from immunoSEQ multiplex PCR; TCRdb stores just in-frame clones and leaves some out. Of about 78,000 clones in the sample, roughly 82% were seen once. General study points: Baseline seropositives among AZD1222 recipients totaled only five to seven. Increased Spike-specific TCR breadth and depth were observed after two AZD1222 doses. Among the donors, most were white British and more were female, and clonal diversity was possibly underestimated.

The clonotype was recovered from an adult in good health. The sequenced sample was peripheral blood, obtained on day 0 of AZD1222 vaccination. V gene TRBV7-2 combines with J gene TRBJ2-6; no reliable D call. CDR3 residues: CASSLGFPGANVLTF. The CDR3 nucleotides read TGTGCCAGCAGCTTAGGGTTCCCTGGGGCCAACGTCCTGACTTTC.